The 15 T cell receptor beta chains presented below share a single source sample, sequenced in a study of CD8 T cells in Susac syndrome (dated by TCRdb to the late 2010s). The library came from the immunoSEQ multiplex PCR assay. RNA was extracted using the RNeasy kit, and about 0.45 to 1 microgram was reverse transcribed with random hexamers. Through fastp at Q25 and MiXCR, TCRdb rebuilt clones from the public reads, retaining in-frame beta chains. Every entry covers one CDR3 protein and lists the most common genes and DNA from its rows. The sample profile shows 350,000 to 550,000 distinct CDR3 sequences; approximately 89% of them were found once. About 0.1% of the sample belongs to the ten largest clones. Sequenced input: CD8+ T cells from PBMCs. The receptors were sampled from a human donor with multiple sclerosis.

The chain employs TRBV5-1 and TRBJ1-1, with 12 bases fitting TRBD1. J was trimmed by 3 bases and V by 4 bases; bases with no gene match: 10. The germline V gene encodes CDR1 SGHRS and CDR2 YFSETQ. The CDR3 is 17 residues long. The CDR3 nucleotides are TGCGCCAGCAGCGTGGGACAGGGGGCGTTCATGGACACTGAAGCTTTCTTT. Translating it yields CASSVGQGAFMDTEAFF.

This clonotype was found once. The chain recombines TRBV6-4 with TRBJ1-2; weak D call: TRBD1 (6 bases). CDR3 length: 14 amino acids. The germline V gene has CDR1 MRHNA and CDR2 SNTAGT. Trimming removed 3 bases from V and 7 bases from J, with 15 bases in between. Here the CDR3 reads CASSEIGGASGYTF. The CDR3 region has the DNA TGTGCCAGCAGTGAAATCGGGGGGGCGAGTGGCTACACCTTC.

As DNA, the CDR3 is TGTGCCAGCTCGGGGGTTGGGGGGTTCAATCAGCCCCAGCATTTT. The encoded protein is CASSGVGGFNQPQHF. The chain joins TRBV6-5 to TRBJ1-5, with TRBD1 as a possible D gene (5 bases). The V end was cut by 8 bases, the J end by 3 bases, with 17 bases between. This CDR3 spans 15 amino acids. The germline V gene encodes CDR1 MNHEY and CDR2 SVGAGI.

V gene TRBV25-1 combines with J gene TRBJ2-1, with a weak D call TRBD2 (6 bases). V was cut by 2 bases and J by 2 bases, with 13 bases left in between. The CDR3 is 16 amino acids. Germline CDR1 is MGHDK and CDR2 is SYGVNS. This CDR3 reads CASSEIAGLTYNEQFF. CDR3 DNA sequence: TGTGCCAGCAGTGAAATCGCGGGGCTAACCTACAATGAGCAGTTCTTC.

V and J are TRBV20-1 and TRBJ1-2; D is ambiguous. Trimming removed 0 bases at V and 7 bases at J, with 9 bases between. From germline, CDR1 is DFQATT and CDR2 SNEGSKA (reference sequence). The CDR3 consists of 12 residues. The CDR3 spells CSAREEGFGYTF. In DNA, the CDR3 is TGCAGTGCTAGAGAGGAGGGTTTTGGCTACACCTTC.

This chain joins TRBV30 and TRBJ1-1, with 7 nucleotides matching TRBD1. Trimming at V came to 1 base and at J to 5 bases, leaving 16 bases not matched to a gene. The length of the CDR3 is 17 residues. Germline assignment: CDR1 GTSNPN and CDR2 SVGIG (reference sequence). The CDR3 here is CAWSGGTDENRGTEAFF. The CDR3 DNA sequence: TGTGCCTGGAGTGGGGGGACAGACGAAAACCGTGGTACTGAAGCTTTCTTT.

Here the CDR3 reads CASAPPMGTGPNEQYF. The DNA of the CDR3 is TGTGCTAGTGCCCCCCCGATGGGGACAGGGCCAAACGAGCAGTACTTC. The V and J genes are TRBV12-5 and TRBJ2-7, with 9 bases lining up with TRBD1. J lost 5 bases, V lost 7 bases, and 15 bases had no gene match. CDR1 LGHNT and CDR2 FRNRAP come from the germline V gene. CDR3 length equals 16 residues.

The rearrangement joins TRBV28 to TRBJ2-7, with unresolved D. This CDR3 spans 15 amino acids. Trimming removed 4 bases from V and 0 bases from J, with 13 bases in between. CDR1 and CDR2 (germline): MDHEN, SYDVKM. The DNA for the CDR3 is TGTGCCAGCAGTTCAAGGACGGAATTCTCCTACGAGCAGTACTTC. This translates into CASSSRTEFSYEQYF.

The CDR3 nucleotides are TGTGCCTGGGAGGGGCAGTCCTGGGGGGCGACCTATGGCTACACCTTC. It codes for CAWEGQSWGATYGYTF. This chain uses TRBV30 with TRBJ1-2, with D possibly being TRBD1 (6 bases). Germline-derived CDR1 and CDR2 are GTSNPN and SVGIG (reference sequence). The CDR3 contains 16 residues. V was trimmed by 5 bases and J by 4 bases, leaving 23 bases between them.

V usage is TRBV4-1 and J usage is TRBJ2-3; TRBD2 matches 13 bases. Trimming at V came to 4 bases and at J to 4 bases, leaving 8 bases not matched to a gene. The length of the CDR3 is 17 residues. CDR1 MGHRA and CDR2 YSYEKL come from the germline V gene. The CDR3 bases are TGCGCCAGCAGCCTGAGACTAGCGGGGGGTTCAGCAGATACGCAGTATTTT. It codes for CASSLRLAGGSADTQYF.

This chain uses TRBV13 with TRBJ2-6; TRBD1 aligns across 7 bases. The CDR3 runs to 15 residues. Unmatched junction bases numbered 3, after V lost 4 bases and J lost 3 bases. CDR1 and CDR2 (germline): PRHDT, FYEKMQ (reference sequence). This CDR3 is CASSSRGYGANVLTF. CDR3 nucleotide sequence: TGTGCCAGCAGCTCCAGGGGGTATGGGGCCAACGTCCTGACTTTC.

The V call is TRBV5-1, the J call TRBJ1-1; weak D call: TRBD1 (6 bases). V dropped 4 bases and J dropped 7 bases, with 17 bases sitting between them. The CDR3 is made up of 14 amino acids. The V gene's germline CDR1 is SGHRS and CDR2 YFSETQ. The CDR3 region is CASSSRGATGEAFF. The DNA of the CDR3 is TGCGCCAGCAGCAGCCGGGGGGCAACGGGTGAAGCTTTCTTT. Full variable domain (missing parts from reference TRBV5-1 and TRBJ1-1): KAGVTQTPRYLIKTRGQQVTLSCSPISGHRSVSWYQQTPGQGLQFLFEYFSETQRNKGNFPGRFSGRQFSNSRSEMNVSTLELGDSALYLCASSSRGATGEAFFGQGTRLTVV.

The chain employs TRBV4-2 and TRBJ2-1; 10 bases are shared with TRBD2. Germline V lookup: CDR1 LGHNA, CDR2 YNFKEQ. The CDR3 is 19 amino acids. Unmatched junction bases numbered 12, after V lost 3 bases and J lost 1 base. CDR3 coding DNA: TGTGCCAGCAGCCATTCGGCTAGCGGGAGTGAATTGTCCTACAATGAGCAGTTCTTC. The encoded protein is CASSHSASGSELSYNEQFF.

The chain has TRBV11-2 and TRBJ2-7; D gene unclear. Trimming removed 3 bases at V and 5 bases at J, with 8 bases between. This CDR3 has 12 amino acids. CDR1 SGHAT and CDR2 FQNNGV come from the germline V gene. The DNA for the CDR3 is TGTGCCAGCAGCTTTCGTTGGGACGAGCAGTACTTC. Protein product: CASSFRWDEQYF.

The chain is built from TRBV7-8 and TRBJ2-3, with 14 bases lining up with TRBD2. The CDR3 extends over 16 amino acids. Germline CDR1 reads SGHVS; CDR2 reads FQNEAQ. Trimming cost V 5 bases and J 3 bases; bases outside gene matches: 4. CDR3 residues: CASSHRLAGGTDTQYF. The DNA of the CDR3 is TGTGCCAGCAGCCACCGACTAGCGGGGGGGACAGATACGCAGTATTTT.